What follows are 28 T cell receptor beta chains derived from one specimen sequenced in a study of blood T cell repertoires in COVID-19 (dated by TCRdb to about 2020). The library was generated by the immunoSEQ multiplex PCR assay. TCRdb's version of the immuneACCESS table is confined to in-frame rearrangements and falls short of the full clone set. An unresolved V gene accounts for under half of the shortfall where checked; the remainder is of unknown origin. The sample table contains hundreds of thousands of clones; only one count was recorded for about 89% of them. Approximately 2% of the sample is in the top ten clones. The sequencing input was PBMCs or T cells enriched from blood (not recorded which). These receptors came from a woman aged 18-35 years who had recovered from COVID-19.

The chain uses TRBV5-1 and TRBJ2-1; D possibly corresponds to TRBD2 (6 bases). Deletions cut 5 bases from V and 8 bases from J, with 14 bases between. The CDR3 covers 13 residues. Germline loops: CDR1 SGHRS, CDR2 YFSETQ. The DNA for the CDR3 is TGCGCCAGCAGTAGCGGCGGCTGGGATGAGCAGTTCTTC. Translation: CASSSGGWDEQFF. The complete variable domain, with remaining parts taken from reference TRBV5-1 and TRBJ2-1, reads KAGVTQTPRYLIKTRGQQVTLSCSPISGHRSVSWYQQTPGQGLQFLFEYFSETQRNKGNFPGRFSGRQFSNSRSEMNVSTLELGDSALYLCASSSGGWDEQFFGPGTRLTVL.

The chain carries TRBV6-5 and TRBJ1-2; TRBD1 might be the D (5 bases). Germline CDR1 MNHEY, CDR2 SVGAGI. V was cut by 4 bases and J by 4 bases, with 7 bases left in between. The CDR3 length is 12 residues. The CDR3 nucleotides read TGTGCCAGCAGTTCAGGGCCCTATGGCTACACCTTC. Its protein is CASSSGPYGYTF.

This chain connects TRBV14 to TRBJ2-3, with 10 bases that match TRBD2. Looked up from germline, CDR1 is SGHDN and CDR2 is FVKESK. This CDR3 region has 15 residues. Losses at the gene ends were 4 bases for V and 1 base for J; bases not matched to a gene: 2. CDR3 DNA sequence: TGTGCCAGCAGCCGAGGACTAGCGGGCACAGATACGCAGTATTTT. Translation gives CASSRGLAGTDTQYF.

This rearrangement joins TRBV2 to TRBJ2-7; D gene ambiguous. Germline CDR1 is SNHLY and CDR2 is FYNNEI. The CDR3 sequence is 11 residues long. V lost 5 bases, J lost 1 base, and 3 bases lay in between. In nucleotides, the CDR3 is TGTGCCAGCAGTTCATCCTACGAGCAGTACTTC. Translating it yields CASSSSYEQYF.

V is TRBV27 and J is TRBJ1-6, with 10 bases fitting TRBD1. Germline CDR1 reads MNHEY; CDR2 reads SMNVEV (reference sequence). Trimming at V came to 4 bases and at J to 9 bases, leaving 3 bases not matched to a gene. CDR3 size: 14 residues. The CDR3 sequence is CASSSGTGVSPLHF. The CDR3 nucleotides read TGTGCCAGCAGTTCTGGGACAGGGGTTTCACCCCTCCACTTT.

The chain links TRBV6-4 to TRBJ2-7; 9 bases agree with TRBD2. Germline CDR1 reads MRHNA; CDR2 reads SNTAGT. The J segment lost 2 bases and the V segment lost 0 bases, leaving 5 bases of the junction unmatched. The CDR3 contains 16 residues. The CDR3 here is CASSDSGTSRPYEQYF. CDR3 nucleotide sequence: TGTGCCAGCAGTGACTCGGGGACTAGCCGTCCCTACGAGCAGTACTTC.

The J gene is TRBJ2-2, the V gene TRBV27; tentatively, D is TRBD2 (5 bases). Deletions cut 6 bases from V and 5 bases from J, with 13 bases between. Germline V gene data show CDR1 as MNHEY and CDR2 as SMNVEV (reference sequence). The CDR3 length is 14 residues. CDR3 nucleotides: TGTGCCAGCAGGCTCGGGTGGGAGACCGGGGAGCTGTTTTTT. Encoded protein: CASRLGWETGELFF.

V usage is TRBV4-2 and J usage is TRBJ2-3, with D possibly matching TRBD2 (6 bases). The CDR3 totals 15 residues. Per the germline V gene, CDR1 is LGHNA and CDR2 is YNFKEQ. V lost 4 bases and J lost 4, with 15 bases in between. In DNA form, the CDR3 reads TGTGCCAGCAGCCCGGAGGGTGGGGCCTCAGATACGCAGTATTTT. Translation: CASSPEGGASDTQYF.

The chain combines TRBV29-1 with TRBJ1-1; D is perhaps TRBD1 (5 bases). Germline CDR1 reads SQVTM; CDR2 reads ANQGSEA. With 6 bases removed from V and 2 bases from J, the gap between germline ends came to 13 bases. The CDR3 has 13 amino acids. DNA for the CDR3: TGCAGCGTGAGACAGCTGACTAACACTGAAGCTTTCTTT. It specifies CSVRQLTNTEAFF.

The genes are TRBV3-1 (or the pseudogene TRBV3-2) and TRBJ1-2; the match to TRBD1 covers 8 bases. This CDR3 has 13 amino acids. Germline V gene sequence: CDR1 LGHDT, CDR2 YNNKEL (reference sequence). V was pared by 8 bases and J by 4 bases, with 6 bases of the junction left unmatched. The DNA of the CDR3 is TGTGCCAGCCGGCAGGGGGCGTCCTATGGCTACACCTTC. Translating it yields CASRQGASYGYTF.

The chain couples TRBV11-3 to TRBJ2-3, with D perhaps TRBD1 (6 bases). Trimming shortened V by 1 base and J by 4 bases, and 6 bases separated the two germline ends. The germline CDR1 and CDR2 sequences are SGHNT and YENEEA. The CDR3 is 13 amino acids. DNA for the CDR3: TGTGCCAGCAGCTTAGGGGGGCCAGATACGCAGTATTTT. It encodes CASSLGGPDTQYF.

V and J are TRBV5-1 and TRBJ2-2; 12 bases agree with TRBD2. Germline CDR1 is SGHRS and CDR2 is YFSETQ. The V gene end was trimmed by 4 bases and the J gene end by 4 bases; junction bases not matched to a gene: 14. The CDR3 covers 19 residues. CDR3 DNA: TGCGCCAGCAGCCGACCCCTAGCGGGAGGGACCTCGAGCACCGGGGAGCTGTTTTTT. Translated, it gives CASSRPLAGGTSSTGELFF.

The rearrangement links TRBV28 to TRBJ1-3, with 7 nucleotides matching TRBD1. CDR3 size: 20 residues. Trimming at V came to 3 bases and at J to 0 bases, leaving 17 bases not matched to a gene. The germline V gene has CDR1 MDHEN and CDR2 SYDVKM. CDR3 sequence (DNA): TGTGCCAGCAGTTTCCGGCTCCTCGACAGGGTCAAGAGCTCTGGAAACACCATATATTTT. Encoded protein: CASSFRLLDRVKSSGNTIYF.

The chain joins TRBV4-1 to TRBJ2-5; 11 nucleotides align to TRBD2. J gave up 5 bases and V 1 base, and 9 bases lay outside the gene matches. CDR3 length equals 17 residues. Germline V CDR1 and CDR2: MGHRA, YSYEKL. The CDR3 sequence: CASSQGLAGQATETQYF. The CDR3 nucleotides are TGCGCCAGCAGCCAAGGACTAGCGGGGCAGGCGACGGAGACCCAGTACTTC.

This clone was observed once. J is TRBJ1-3 and V is TRBV7-6, with 8 bases that match TRBD1. Germline loops: CDR1 SGHVS, CDR2 FNYEAQ. V trimming: 5 bases; J trimming: 0 bases; junction bases outside the gene matches: 6. This CDR3 has 16 residues. DNA of the CDR3: TGTGCCAGCAGCCGACAGGGGACGAGCTCTGGAAACACCATATATTTT. Amino acid sequence: CASSRQGTSSGNTIYF.

This clone has only a few counts. This chain links TRBV14 with TRBJ2-5; a weak D match, TRBD1 (7 bases). Germline V lookup: CDR1 SGHDN, CDR2 FVKESK. The CDR3 covers 16 residues. V was clipped by 1 base and J by 5 bases, with 17 bases between them. This chain's CDR3 is CASSQGPEAGGETQYF. The CDR3 DNA is TGTGCCAGCAGCCAAGGTCCGGAAGCAGGGGGGGAGACCCAGTACTTC.

The chain joins TRBV5-1 to TRBJ2-7; 10 bases are shared with TRBD1. Unmatched junction bases numbered 6, after V lost 5 bases and J lost 1 base. The CDR3 totals 15 residues. CDR1 is SGHRS and CDR2 is YFSETQ in the germline V gene. The CDR3 bases are TGCGCCAGCAGACCGGGACAGGGGTCTTCCTACGAGCAGTACTTC. Amino acid sequence: CASRPGQGSSYEQYF.

The chain employs TRBV28 and TRBJ1-2; D unresolved. The V end lost 5 bases, the J end lost 4 bases, and 8 bases lay between the germline ends. Per the germline V gene, CDR1 is MDHEN and CDR2 is SYDVKM. CDR3 length: 12 amino acids. The DNA for the CDR3 is TGTGCCAGCAGTACAAGTGGCTATGGCTACACCTTC. This sequence encodes CASSTSGYGYTF.

The V and J genes are TRBV18 and TRBJ2-3; a possible D gene is TRBD2 (5 bases). Between the trimmed V and J ends, which lost 5 bases and 2 bases, there was a span of 23 bases. Germline CDR1 KGHSH, CDR2 LQKENI. The CDR3 has 18 residues. The chain's CDR3 is CASSTDTGRKPFTDTQYF. The CDR3 nucleotides read TGTGCCAGCTCAACGGATACGGGGAGAAAGCCTTTCACAGATACGCAGTATTTT.

Comment on this clone: This same CDR3 is encoded by further DNA sequences in the sample. The chain links TRBV2 to TRBJ2-7; no firm D call. CDR1 SNHLY and CDR2 FYNNEI come from the germline V gene. V gave up 6 bases and J gave up 4 bases, with 10 bases separating them. The CDR3 is 12 amino acids. The CDR3 DNA follows: TGTGCCAGCAGGGTTAGTTCTTACGAGCAGTACTTC. Amino acids: CASRVSSYEQYF.

This clone was found once. The chain recombines TRBV19 with TRBJ1-5; D not resolved. Germline CDR1 is LNHDA and CDR2 is SQIVND (reference sequence). Trimming took off 6 bases at V and 6 bases at J, with 18 bases between the two ends. This CDR3 region has 15 residues. CDR3 residues: CASSLSGPLGQPQHF. The CDR3 bases are TGTGCCAGTAGCCTCTCTGGGCCCCTGGGTCAGCCCCAGCATTTT.

This clone was observed a few times. This chain joins TRBV7-9 and TRBJ1-4; possibly TRBD1 for D (6 bases). From germline, CDR1 is SEHNR and CDR2 FQNEAQ (reference sequence). The CDR3 covers 13 residues. V gave up 5 bases and J gave up 7 bases, with 11 bases separating them. The CDR3 protein is CASSPGTTEKLFF. The CDR3 DNA reads as TGTGCCAGCAGCCCGGGGACAACTGAAAAACTGTTTTTT.

The CDR3 protein is CASSPGTLTGLNQPQHF. DNA of the CDR3: TGCGCCAGCAGCCCCGGAACCTTGACAGGGCTCAATCAGCCCCAGCATTTT. This chain links TRBV5-1 with TRBJ1-5; 7 positions agree with TRBD1. After removal of 4 bases from V and 3 bases from J, the junction contained 13 bases not matched to a gene. The germline V gene encodes CDR1 SGHRS and CDR2 YFSETQ. This CDR3 has 17 amino acids. Filled out from reference TRBV5-1 and TRBJ1-5, the complete variable domain reads KAGVTQTPRYLIKTRGQQVTLSCSPISGHRSVSWYQQTPGQGLQFLFEYFSETQRNKGNFPGRFSGRQFSNSRSEMNVSTLELGDSALYLCASSPGTLTGLNQPQHFGDGTRLSIL.

This clone was detected only a few times. The chain employs TRBV7-6 and TRBJ1-2; a possible D gene is TRBD1 (5 bases). The V end lost 5 bases, the J end lost 2 bases, and 15 bases lay between the germline ends. The CDR3 covers 15 residues. The germline V gene encodes CDR1 SGHVS and CDR2 FNYEAQ. As DNA, the CDR3 is TGTGCCAGCAGCCCTCCTAGGGGCAGCAACTATGGCTACACCTTC. This translates into CASSPPRGSNYGYTF.

This chain links TRBV18 with TRBJ2-1, with 13 bases matching TRBD2. The CDR3 spans 16 residues. The ends lost 5 bases at V and 8 bases at J; junction bases unmatched: 9. In germline, CDR1 is KGHSH, CDR2 LQKENI. In DNA, the CDR3 is TGTGCCAGCTCAGGACGTGGACTAGCGGGGGTGGATGAGCAGTTCTTC. Its protein is CASSGRGLAGVDEQFF.

V gene TRBV2 combines with J gene TRBJ2-2; D ambiguous. The CDR3 runs 13 residues. Trimming shortened V by 7 bases and J by 5 bases, and 11 bases separated the two germline ends. Germline values: CDR1 SNHLY, CDR2 FYNNEI. The CDR3 sequence is CASMLEKTGELFF. CDR3 DNA sequence: TGTGCCAGCATGCTAGAAAAAACCGGGGAGCTGTTTTTT.

The rearrangement uses TRBV3-1 (or the pseudogene TRBV3-2) and TRBJ2-1; D uncertain. Per the germline V gene, CDR1 is LGHDT and CDR2 is YNNKEL (reference sequence). V was trimmed by 3 bases and J by 9 bases, leaving 9 bases between them. This CDR3 region has 12 residues. The CDR3 nucleotides are TGTGCCAGCAGCCACGCCCCCGGTGAGCAGTTCTTC. Its protein product is CASSHAPGEQFF.

The V call is TRBV3-1 (or the pseudogene TRBV3-2), the J call TRBJ1-3, with a weak D call TRBD1 (5 bases). The CDR3 totals 15 residues. Germline values: CDR1 LGHDT, CDR2 YNNKEL (reference sequence). The ends were cut back, 1 base at V and 8 bases at J, with 15 bases in the middle. CDR3 in DNA: TGTGCCAGCAGCCAAGGCGGCAGGGCAGGAGACACCATATATTTT. Protein product: CASSQGGRAGDTIYF.